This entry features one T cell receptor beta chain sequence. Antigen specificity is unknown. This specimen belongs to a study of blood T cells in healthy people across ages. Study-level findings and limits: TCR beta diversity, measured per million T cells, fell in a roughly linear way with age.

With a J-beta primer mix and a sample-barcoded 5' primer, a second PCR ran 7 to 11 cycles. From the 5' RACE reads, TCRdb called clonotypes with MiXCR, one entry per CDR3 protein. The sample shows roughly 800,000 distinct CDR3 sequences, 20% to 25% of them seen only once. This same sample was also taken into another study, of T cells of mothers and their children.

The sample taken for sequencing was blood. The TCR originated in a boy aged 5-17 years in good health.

CDR3 sequence reads: CASEPTGTGGYRELFF. The CDR3 nucleotides read TGTGCCAGCGAACCAACCGGGACAGGAGGTTACCGGGAGCTGTTTTTT. V usage is TRBV2 and J usage is TRBJ2-2; 8 nucleotides line up with TRBD1. The CDR3 is made up of 16 amino acids. Germline assignment: CDR1 SNHLY and CDR2 FYNNEI. V was clipped by 8 bases and J by 9 bases; unmatched bases: 17.